This passage covers 14 T cell receptor beta chains from one sample sequenced in a study of beta chain features in type 1 diabetes. The investigators reverse transcribed all of the isolated RNA, so they sequenced expressed TCRB transcripts. Only in-frame clones appear in the TCRdb table, and some are missing; sequencing was by immunoSEQ multiplex PCR. Counted here are under 300,000 clones, 25% to 35% occurring once; the ten biggest clones make up roughly 4%. Sequencing was carried out using central memory CD4+ T cells from blood. These receptors were obtained from a man aged 25 to 40 in good health.

This chain links TRBV5-5 with TRBJ2-1; possible D gene TRBD2, 7 bases. This CDR3 contains 17 residues. With 5 bases removed from V and 8 bases from J, the gap between germline ends came to 26 bases. CDR1 SGHKS and CDR2 YYEKEE come from the germline V gene (reference sequence). The CDR3 protein is CASSFETQGRGNDEQFF. Written as DNA, the CDR3 is TGTGCCAGCAGTTTTGAGACCCAGGGGCGGGGGAACGATGAGCAGTTCTTC.

The chain combines TRBV7-6 with TRBJ2-5; D is unclear. CDR3 length: 13 residues. The V gene lost 5 bases and the J gene lost 0 bases, with 7 bases spanning the gap. In germline, CDR1 is SGHVS, CDR2 FNYEAQ. CDR3 nucleotide sequence: TGTGCCAGCAGCACGAGAGACCAAGAGACCCAGTACTTC. The encoded protein is CASSTRDQETQYF.

This clone came up many times. V gene TRBV25-1 combines with J gene TRBJ2-7; TRBD2 matches 9 bases. The length of the CDR3 is 15 residues. The ends lost 7 bases at V and 4 bases at J; junction bases unmatched: 11. Germline V lookup: CDR1 MGHDK, CDR2 SYGVNS. The CDR3 loop reads CASIGLVAGDYEQYF. CDR3 bases: TGTGCCAGCATTGGTCTGGTAGCGGGGGATTACGAGCAGTACTTC.

This clone was found many times. V usage is TRBV4-1 and J usage is TRBJ2-3; D ambiguous. The V gene lost 2 bases and the J gene lost 4 bases, with 7 bases spanning the gap. The CDR3 loop spans 13 amino acids. From germline, CDR1 is MGHRA and CDR2 YSYEKL. The chain's CDR3 is CASSQSPADTQYF. Here the CDR3 DNA reads TGCGCCAGCAGCCAATCTCCGGCAGATACGCAGTATTTT.

Only a few counts were recorded for this clone. V is TRBV10-3 and J is TRBJ2-1; D may be TRBD1 (5 bases). The CDR3 covers 12 residues. V lost 5 bases and J 7 bases, leaving 9 bases between the germline ends. The V gene's germline CDR1 is ENHRY and CDR2 SYGVKD. CDR3: CAISQGRNEQFF. The CDR3 DNA is TGTGCCATCAGTCAGGGTAGGAATGAGCAGTTCTTC.

As regards this clone: Its ends do not fully match the called genes, so a read error is possible. V gene TRBV4-2 combines with J gene TRBJ2-1; 7 bases fit TRBD2. The CDR3 is 14 amino acids. Germline CDR1 reads LGHNA; CDR2 reads YNFKEQ. CDR3 region: CASSKEGGSNEQFF. DNA of the CDR3: TGTGCCAGCAGCAAAGAGGGAGGGTCCAATGAGCAGTTCTTC.

Only a few counts were recorded for this clone. The chain carries TRBV2 and TRBJ2-1; D is unclear. The CDR3 totals 15 residues. Germline V gene lookup returns CDR1 SNHLY and CDR2 FYNNEI. Trimming took off 8 bases at V and 0 bases at J, with 14 bases between the two ends. Here the CDR3 reads CASPPPPGSYNEQFF. The CDR3 DNA reads TGTGCCAGCCCTCCTCCCCCGGGCTCCTACAATGAGCAGTTCTTC.

This clone was counted only a few times. The chain links TRBV30 to TRBJ1-1; 8 nucleotides line up with TRBD1. The CDR3 consists of 16 residues. Germline CDR1 is GTSNPN and CDR2 is SVGIG (reference sequence). Trimming at V came to 0 bases and at J to 6 bases, leaving 12 bases not matched to a gene. The CDR3 DNA is TGTGCCTGGAGTGTACGAGGGGACAGGCGAAGGGCTGAAGCTTTCTTT. Its translation is CAWSVRGDRRRAEAFF.

This chain joins TRBV25-1 and TRBJ2-5; 8 nucleotides line up with TRBD1. V was clipped by 2 bases and J by 2 bases; unmatched bases: 4. This CDR3 spans 15 amino acids. CDR1 and CDR2 (germline): MGHDK, SYGVNS. The CDR3 nucleotides are TGTGCCAGCAGTGAACTACAGGGGGTTCAAGAGACCCAGTACTTC. Translation gives CASSELQGVQETQYF.

The rearrangement uses TRBV5-1 and TRBJ2-7; the match to TRBD1 covers 8 bases. Germline V lookup: CDR1 SGHRS, CDR2 YFSETQ. CDR3 length: 14 residues. J lost 4 bases, V lost 10 bases, and 13 bases had no gene match. The CDR3 loop reads CAGILQGAGYEQYF. CDR3 in DNA: TGCGCCGGTATCCTGCAGGGGGCGGGATACGAGCAGTACTTC.

The rearrangement joins TRBV5-4 to TRBJ2-1; D gene unclear. Trimming shortened V by 0 bases and J by 0 bases, and 7 bases separated the two germline ends. There are 15 residues in the CDR3. CDR1 and CDR2 (germline): SGHNT, YYREEE (reference sequence). The CDR3 DNA is TGTGCCAGCAGCTTGGACCCGAGCTCCTACAATGAGCAGTTCTTC. Its protein product is CASSLDPSSYNEQFF.

A few counts support this clone. The chain links TRBV28 to TRBJ2-1; the match to TRBD2 covers 10 bases. Germline assignment: CDR1 MDHEN and CDR2 SYDVKM. V dropped 4 bases and J dropped 7; count of bases not matched to a gene: 7. The CDR3 totals 15 residues. Written as DNA, the CDR3 is TGTGCCAGCAGTTCTCTGGCTAGCGGGAGAAATGAGCAGTTCTTC. Its translation is CASSSLASGRNEQFF.

The chain links TRBV5-1 to TRBJ2-5; D may be TRBD2 (5 bases). V lost 5 bases and J lost 5, with 13 bases in between. Germline V gene lookup returns CDR1 SGHRS and CDR2 YFSETQ. CDR3 size: 13 residues. The CDR3 loop reads CASRVEGSETQYF. The CDR3, as DNA: TGCGCCAGCAGAGTTGAGGGAAGTGAGACCCAGTACTTC. Together with reference TRBV5-1 and TRBJ2-5, the CDR3 gives the full variable domain: KAGVTQTPRYLIKTRGQQVTLSCSPISGHRSVSWYQQTPGQGLQFLFEYFSETQRNKGNFPGRFSGRQFSNSRSEMNVSTLELGDSALYLCASRVEGSETQYFGPGTRLLVL.

Comments on this clone: The junction does not match germline at one end; this may be a read error. The rearrangement uses TRBV2 and TRBJ2-7; 12 nucleotides agree with TRBD2. This CDR3 region has 13 residues. The germline V gene encodes CDR1 SNHLY and CDR2 FYNNEI. The CDR3 DNA follows: TGTGCCAGCAGTGATGGGGCTAGCGGGGGGGCCCGCTTC. This encodes CASSDGASGGARF.